This T cell receptor (beta chain) was obtained from a study of blood T cell repertoires in COVID-19. Measured with immunoSEQ multiplex PCR; TCRdb has only the in-frame clones, and not every one. The sample carries a few hundred thousand clones, around 90% recorded once. The source of this sequence is a young woman with acute COVID-19. The sample consisted of PBMCs or T cells enriched from blood (not recorded which).

The CDR3 loop is CATSVLTVITGELFF. The CDR3 DNA reads as TGTGCCACCAGCGTGCTGACAGTGATCACCGGGGAGCTGTTTTTT. The chain has TRBV15 and TRBJ2-2, with D perhaps TRBD1 (5 bases). This CDR3 is 15 amino acids long. Trimming took off 5 bases at V and 4 bases at J, with 14 bases between the two ends. The germline CDR1 and CDR2 sequences are LNHNV and YYDKDF (reference sequence). The entire variable domain, with the rest obtained from reference TRBV15 and TRBJ2-2, is as follows: DAMVIQNPRYQVTQFGKPVTLSCSQTLNHNVMYWYQQKSSQAPKLLFHYYDKDFNNEADTPDNFQSRRPNTSFCFLDIRSPGLGDTAMYLCATSVLTVITGELFFGEGSRLTVL.